This T cell receptor beta chain was captured by sequencing in a study of regulatory T cells in long-lasting Graves disease. Overall study results and limits: TCR diversity was lower in persistent Graves' patients than in newly diagnosed ones.

The authors built TCR beta libraries using iRepertoire HTBI primers and Arm-PCR of CDR3 regions. TCRdb re-called the multiplex PCR reads through MiXCR, storing one row per CDR3 protein. The sample carries about 470,000 distinct CDR3 sequences, roughly 21% recorded once. Time point of the sample: persistent/refractory GD, antithyroid drugs over 5 years with positive TRAb. Construction of the TCR library relied on RNA isolated from PBMCs. This clonotype was counted at least ten times. The antigen remains unidentified. This sample comprised peripheral blood mononuclear cells (PBMCs), obtained when the disease was refractory, from a patient treated with antithyroid drugs. The TCR sequence derives from a female donor with Graves disease.

As DNA, the CDR3 is TGCAGTGCTAGTCAACAACCTAACGAGCAGTACTTC. This translates into CSASQQPNEQYF. This sequence joins TRBV20-1 and TRBJ2-7; D unresolved. The CDR3 loop spans 12 amino acids. Trimming removed 3 bases from V and 5 bases from J, with 11 bases in between. Germline loops: CDR1 DFQATT, CDR2 SNEGSKA (reference sequence).